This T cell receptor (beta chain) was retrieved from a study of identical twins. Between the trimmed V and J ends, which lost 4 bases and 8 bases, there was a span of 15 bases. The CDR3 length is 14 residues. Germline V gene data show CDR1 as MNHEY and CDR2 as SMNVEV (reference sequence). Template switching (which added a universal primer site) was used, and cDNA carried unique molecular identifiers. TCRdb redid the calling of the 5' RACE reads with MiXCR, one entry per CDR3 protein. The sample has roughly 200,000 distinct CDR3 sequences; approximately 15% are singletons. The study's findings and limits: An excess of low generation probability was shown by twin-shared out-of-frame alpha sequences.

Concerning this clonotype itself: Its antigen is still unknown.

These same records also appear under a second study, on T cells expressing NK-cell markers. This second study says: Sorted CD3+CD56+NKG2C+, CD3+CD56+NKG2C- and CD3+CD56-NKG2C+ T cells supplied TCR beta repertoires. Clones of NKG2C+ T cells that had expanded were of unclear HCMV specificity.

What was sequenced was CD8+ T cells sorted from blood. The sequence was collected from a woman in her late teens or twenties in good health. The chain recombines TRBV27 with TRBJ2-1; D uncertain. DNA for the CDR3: TGTGCCAGCAGTTCGAACCCGAATGGTCATGAGCAGTTCTTC. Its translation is CASSSNPNGHEQFF.